The 12 T cell receptor beta chains presented below share a single source sample, sequenced in a study of T cells after yellow fever vaccination. A single record per CDR3 protein comes from TCRdb applying MiXCR to the 5' RACE reads. The sample records 450,000 to 550,000 distinct CDR3 sequences, approximately 21% being singletons. Material: PBMCs, obtained 15 days after the yellow fever booster vaccination. These receptors all stem from a man younger than 45 who received the YFV17D yellow fever vaccine.

A few counts support this clonotype. The chain carries TRBV27 and TRBJ2-7, with 7 bases aligning to TRBD1. Per germline, CDR1 MNHEY and CDR2 SMNVEV (reference sequence). Trimming took 6 bases from V and 2 from J; bases not matched to a gene: 7. The CDR3 sequence is 14 residues long. CDR3: CASSPGQRTYEQYF. Here the CDR3 DNA reads TGTGCCAGCAGCCCGGGACAGAGAACCTACGAGCAGTACTTC.

The V and J genes are TRBV7-2 and TRBJ1-3; possible D gene TRBD1, 5 bases. Trimming cost V 4 bases and J 0 bases, with 10 bases left between them. Germline assignment: CDR1 SGHTA and CDR2 FQGNSA. The CDR3 length is 15 residues. For the CDR3, the DNA is TGTGCCAGCAGCTGGGACGGACGCTCTGGAAACACCATATATTTT. Translated, it gives CASSWDGRSGNTIYF.

The chain carries TRBV27 and TRBJ2-1, with 12 bases identical to TRBD2. The CDR3 runs to 13 residues. V shed 8 bases and J 9 bases; nucleotides not matched to a gene: 5. CDR1 MNHEY and CDR2 SMNVEV come from the germline V gene (reference sequence). DNA of the CDR3: TGTGCCAGCGGGGGACTAGCGGGTGGTGAGCAGTTCTTC. Protein: CASGGLAGGEQFF.

The sample holds a few counts of this clonotype. The gene calls are TRBV12-3 or TRBV12-4 and TRBJ2-6, with a possible D match to TRBD2 (5 bases). The CDR3 extends over 15 amino acids. Trimming pared 6 bases from V and 2 bases from J, leaving 11 bases between. The chain's CDR3 is CASRPSGTGANVLTF. CDR3 bases: TGTGCCAGCAGGCCCTCGGGGACTGGGGCCAACGTCCTGACTTTC.

This rearrangement joins TRBV3-1 to TRBJ1-6, with D unclear. In germline, CDR1 is LGHDT, CDR2 YNNKEL (reference sequence). Trimming pared 2 bases from V and 10 bases from J, leaving 12 bases between. The CDR3 contains 14 residues. CDR3 in DNA: TGTGCCAGCAGCCAATCACCTCCGACCTCACCCCTCCACTTT. It encodes CASSQSPPTSPLHF.

This chain uses TRBV12-3 or TRBV12-4 with TRBJ1-5, with D perhaps TRBD1 (6 bases). The CDR3 totals 14 residues. The V and J ends lost 3 bases and 3 bases respectively, with 9 bases between them. CDR3 residues: CASSLGHTNQPQHF. CDR3 DNA sequence: TGTGCCAGCAGTTTGGGACACACCAATCAGCCCCAGCATTTT.

The CDR3 DNA reads TGTGCCAGCAGTTTTTGGGATGAAGCTTTCTTT. Translation gives CASSFWDEAFF. This chain links TRBV12-3 or TRBV12-4 with TRBJ1-1; D call uncertain. Trimming pared 3 bases from V and 7 bases from J, leaving 6 bases between. This CDR3 contains 11 residues.

In this sample, this clonotype turned up once. The chain links TRBV2 to TRBJ2-6, with D possibly TRBD2 on 5 matching bases. This CDR3 is built from 14 residues. V was clipped by 4 bases and J by 7 bases, with 11 bases between them. Germline V lookup: CDR1 SNHLY, CDR2 FYNNEI. CDR3: CASSAGMGANVLTF. The CDR3, as DNA: TGTGCCAGCAGTGCGGGGATGGGAGCCAACGTCCTGACTTTC.

The chain couples TRBV5-5 to TRBJ2-1; D remains unclear. The germline CDR1 and CDR2 sequences are SGHKS and YYEKEE (reference sequence). V was clipped by 3 bases and J by 6 bases, with 10 bases between them. The CDR3 runs to 13 residues. CDR3 coding DNA: TGTGCCAGCAGCTCGGGCCCTCTCAATGAGCAGTTCTTC. This codes for CASSSGPLNEQFF.

In its sample, this clonotype was seen a few times. V gene TRBV5-1 combines with J gene TRBJ2-1; D unclear. The germline V gene encodes CDR1 SGHRS and CDR2 YFSETQ. V lost 0 bases and J lost 10, with 8 bases in between. The CDR3 is 12 amino acids. CDR3 region: CASSLAEVEQFF. The CDR3 nucleotides read TGCGCCAGCAGCTTGGCCGAAGTCGAGCAGTTCTTC.

This chain uses TRBV7-2 with TRBJ2-5; TRBD2 aligns across 8 bases. Germline CDR1 and CDR2: SGHTA and FQGNSA. This CDR3 is built from 13 residues. V lost 7 bases, J lost 1 base, and 2 bases stayed unmatched. The DNA of the CDR3 is TGTGCCAGCACTAGCGGGCCCCAAGAGACCCAGTACTTC. Translated, it gives CASTSGPQETQYF.

The V and J genes are TRBV11-2 and TRBJ2-2, with D perhaps matching TRBD2 (6 bases). Trimming shortened V by 7 bases and J by 8 bases, and 17 bases separated the two germline ends. This CDR3 has 14 residues. The V gene's germline CDR1 is SGHAT and CDR2 FQNNGV. The CDR3 nucleotides are TGTGCCAGCACCCTCTTCGGGGGTCCAGGGGAGCTGTTTTTT. Residues: CASTLFGGPGELFF.